This T cell receptor (beta chain) was found in a study of control samples from healthy donors and cancer patients. The data were produced by immunoSEQ multiplex PCR, yet TCRdb's version contains in-frame clones alone and is incomplete. Counted here are about 160,000 clones, approximately 90% occurring once; the ten biggest clones make up around 12%. This clone has more than one count but fewer than ten. This CDR3 contains 14 residues. V lost 0 bases to trimming and J lost 5 bases, with 7 bases between them. Germline V lookup: CDR1 MNHNS, CDR2 SASEGT. V and J are TRBV6-1 and TRBJ1-4; D call uncertain. The receptor was isolated from a man aged 30 to 39 in good health. Sequencing used blood. The CDR3 region is CASSEAEQNEKLFF. DNA of the CDR3: TGTGCCAGCAGTGAAGCTGAGCAGAATGAAAAACTGTTTTTT.